The rows below give T cell receptor beta chains drawn from one sample of a study of shared clonotypes between healthy human individuals. TCRdb keeps only in-frame clones here, not all; method: immunoSEQ multiplex PCR. Of roughly 1 million clones in the sample, about 84% are singletons; the top ten hold 0.4% to 0.55%. Material for sequencing was memory CD4+ T cells from PBMCs. The source is a man between 18 and 29 years old in good health. Some clones in this sample may be carry-over from other donors' samples. The CDR3 runs from the conserved cysteine through the conserved F or W. A D gene is named only where the DNA matches it firmly. Rows may omit the clone size; those that give it use once, few, many or a size class.

cdr3_aa: CASSLSRGNTDTQYF; cdr3_nt: TGTGCCAGCAGCTTAAGTCGGGGGAACACAGATACGCAGTATTTT; d_call: -; v_call: TRBV7-2; j_call: TRBJ2-3; clone_size: -
cdr3_aa: CASSFEIGGNTIYF; cdr3_nt: TGTGCCAGCAGCTTTGAGATCGGAGGAAACACCATATATTTT; d_call: -; v_call: TRBV11-2; j_call: TRBJ1-3; clone_size: -
cdr3_aa: CASSSSAGPYGYTF; cdr3_nt: TGTGCCAGCAGCTCGTCGGCCGGTCCCTATGGCTACACCTTC; d_call: -; v_call: TRBV28; j_call: TRBJ1-2; clone_size: -
cdr3_aa: CASSISSGHGEQFF; cdr3_nt: TGTGCCAGCAGCATATCTAGCGGCCATGGTGAGCAGTTCTTC; d_call: TRBD2; v_call: TRBV11-2; j_call: TRBJ2-1; clone_size: -
cdr3_aa: CAISDRGINQPQHF; cdr3_nt: TGTGCCATCAGTGACAGGGGCATCAATCAGCCCCAGCATTTT; d_call: -; v_call: TRBV10-3; j_call: TRBJ1-5; clone_size: -
cdr3_aa: CASSSLGLAGYEQYF; cdr3_nt: TGTGCCAGCAGTTCCCTAGGACTAGCGGGCTACGAGCAGTACTTC; d_call: TRBD2; v_call: TRBV27; j_call: TRBJ2-7; clone_size: few
cdr3_aa: CASSVVGSKTQYF; cdr3_nt: TGTGCCAGCAGCGTAGTTGGGAGTAAGACCCAGTACTTC; d_call: -; v_call: TRBV9; j_call: TRBJ2-5; clone_size: -
cdr3_aa: CASSRRLAENIQYF; cdr3_nt: TGTGCCAGCAGCCGTCGACTAGCGGAAAACATTCAGTACTTC; d_call: TRBD2; v_call: TRBV13; j_call: TRBJ2-4; clone_size: -
cdr3_aa: CASSVEPGVDTGELFF; cdr3_nt: TGTGCCAGCAGCGTAGAACCAGGGGTCGACACCGGGGAGCTGTTTTTT; d_call: -; v_call: TRBV9; j_call: TRBJ2-2; clone_size: -
cdr3_aa: CASSLTLDRGNIQYF; cdr3_nt: TGCGCCAGCAGCTTAACCCTGGACAGGGGAAACATTCAGTACTTC; d_call: TRBD1; v_call: TRBV5-1; j_call: TRBJ2-4; clone_size: -
cdr3_aa: CASSPPKRTGVPGELFF; cdr3_nt: TGTGCCAGCTCACCACCCAAAAGGACAGGGGTGCCCGGGGAGCTGTTTTTT; d_call: TRBD1; v_call: TRBV18; j_call: TRBJ2-2; clone_size: -
cdr3_aa: CASSPGRGPYGYTF; cdr3_nt: TGTGCCAGCAGCCCTGGGCGAGGACCCTATGGCTACACCTTC; d_call: -; v_call: TRBV9; j_call: TRBJ1-2; clone_size: -
cdr3_aa: CASSPRTGSNEQFF; cdr3_nt: TGTGCCAGCAGCCCACGGACAGGGTCTAATGAGCAGTTCTTC; d_call: TRBD1; v_call: TRBV7-3; j_call: TRBJ2-1; clone_size: once
cdr3_aa: CASSPEAGAYNEQFF; cdr3_nt: TGTGCCAGCAGCCCAGAAGCGGGAGCCTACAATGAGCAGTTCTTC; d_call: TRBD2; v_call: TRBV7-7; j_call: TRBJ2-1; clone_size: -